This is a list of T cell receptor beta chains from one sample in a study of cytomegalovirus exposure and HLA in healthy donors. The table came from immunoSEQ multiplex PCR; TCRdb's copy has only in-frame clones and leaves some out. This table has roughly 100,000 clones, roughly 85% appearing once. Sequenced: PBMCs. The receptors stem from a man between 35 and 55 years old in good health and CMV-seronegative. Each CDR3 is given with its conserved first and last residue.

v_call,cdr3_aa
TRBV4-2,CASSQGPSGGTYTGELFF
TRBV7-9,CASSPTGQVGYTF
TRBV6-4,CASRRGDGTGELFF
TRBV7-2,CASSPDSSYEQYF
TRBV10-3,CAISPDTAGELFF
TRBV7-9,CASSLGTGTPSYNEQFF
TRBV5-6,CASSLDRGRIQYF
TRBV7-9,CASSSRGSVPYNEQFF
TRBV7-9,CASSSPGKTDTQYF
TRBV5-4,CASSSFNRVTEAFF
TRBV14,CASSPPGRGVYNEQFF
TRBV27,CASSWAEDQPQHF
TRBV5-3,CARSLTGLAGGPGETQYF
TRBV4-1,CASSQEGTGTSYEQYF
TRBV2,CASSELAGGVTGELFF
TRBV7-3,CASSLGRQETQYF
TRBV6-4,CASSDPFTDTQYF
TRBV7-9,CASSATGSQGTDTQYF
TRBV29-1,CSGRQMNTEAFF
TRBV18,CASSPPNSQNTEAFF
TRBV4-3,CASSQESIGTDTQYF
TRBV4-1,CASSHRDREYNEQFF
TRBV5-4,CASSLEAGEPYEQYF
TRBV5-1,CASSLAMGQGYNSPLHF
TRBV2,CASSEWAGRTEAFF
TRBV5-4,CASSLEGRTGYMNTEAFF
TRBV2,CASGRRRGLYNEQFF
TRBV5-8,CASSLTGIGGYGYTF
TRBV5-1,CASSSTGDGYTF
TRBV5-6,CASSATTYEQYF
TRBV5-4,CASSTPTGLGELFF
TRBV7-2,CASSLGPRDTEAFF
TRBV19,CASSMGQGAGNTIYF
TRBV7-3,CASSLTGDNSPLHF
TRBV9,CASSASGGAGNEQFF
TRBV5-4,CASSFWGRETQYF
TRBV14,CASSLRGYSPLHF
TRBV21-1,CASSTQDSSPLHF
TRBV6-5,CASSARGSSGNTIYF
TRBV4-3,CASSQVVGGAGEQFF
TRBV7-8,CASSRLTSITYEQYF
TRBV5-1,CASSPAGSPEQYF
TRBV30,CAWSRRQGGTEAFF
TRBV7-8,CASSLARRMDPRHF
TRBV19,CASRGGQDSSPLHF
TRBV2,CASYRQAEDTQYF
TRBV7-9,CASSESGSANEKLFF
TRBV7-6,CASSGLAGGNNEQFF
TRBV7-9,CASSSVYNEQFF
TRBV18,CASSTMTGNEQFF
TRBV9,CASSPRGGQNTGELFF
TRBV5-1,CASSLGSRQEQFF
TRBV7-6,CASSRLEGEGIGRVDSPLHF
TRBV5-6,CASSQGFTEAFF
TRBV5-1,CASSLELAPSLPDEQYF
TRBV6-5,CASSYGGNTEAFF
TRBV13,CASSLGAGSTDTQYF
TRBV29-1,CSVVTSGGNEQFF
TRBV18,CASSVDRVEIPLHF